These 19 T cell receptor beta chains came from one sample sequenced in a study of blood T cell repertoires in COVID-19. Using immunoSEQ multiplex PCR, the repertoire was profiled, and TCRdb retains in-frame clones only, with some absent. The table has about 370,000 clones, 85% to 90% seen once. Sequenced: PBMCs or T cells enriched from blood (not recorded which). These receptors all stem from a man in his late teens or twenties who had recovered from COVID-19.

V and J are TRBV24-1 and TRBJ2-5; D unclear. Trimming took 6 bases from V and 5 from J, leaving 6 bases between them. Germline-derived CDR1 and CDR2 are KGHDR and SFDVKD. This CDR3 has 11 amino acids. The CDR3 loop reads CATSQRETQYF. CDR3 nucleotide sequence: TGTGCCACCAGTCAACGGGAGACCCAGTACTTC.

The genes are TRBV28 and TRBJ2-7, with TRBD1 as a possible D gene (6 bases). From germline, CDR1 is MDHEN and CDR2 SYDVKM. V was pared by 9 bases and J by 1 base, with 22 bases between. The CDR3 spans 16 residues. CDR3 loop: CASMGGVVDSSYEQYF. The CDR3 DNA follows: TGTGCCAGTATGGGTGGAGTAGTGGACAGTTCCTACGAGCAGTACTTC.

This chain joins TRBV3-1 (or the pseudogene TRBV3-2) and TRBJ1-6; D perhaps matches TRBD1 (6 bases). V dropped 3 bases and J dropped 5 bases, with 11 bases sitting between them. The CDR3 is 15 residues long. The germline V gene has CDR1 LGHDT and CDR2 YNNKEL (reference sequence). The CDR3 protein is CASSHGQLNNSPLHF. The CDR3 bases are TGTGCCAGCAGCCACGGACAGCTTAATAATTCACCCCTCCACTTT.

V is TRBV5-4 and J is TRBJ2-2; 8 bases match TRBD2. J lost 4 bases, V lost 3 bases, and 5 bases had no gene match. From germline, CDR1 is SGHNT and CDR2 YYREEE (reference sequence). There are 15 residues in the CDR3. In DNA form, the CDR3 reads TGTGCCAGCAGCTCGGGGGGGATTCGCACCGGGGAGCTGTTTTTT. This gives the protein CASSSGGIRTGELFF.

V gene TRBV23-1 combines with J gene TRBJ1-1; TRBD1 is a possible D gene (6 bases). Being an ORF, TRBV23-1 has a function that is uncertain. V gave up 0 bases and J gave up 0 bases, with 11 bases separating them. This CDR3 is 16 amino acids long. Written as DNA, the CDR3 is TGCGCCAGCAGTCAATCAACAGGGCCCATGAACACTGAAGCTTTCTTT. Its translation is CASSQSTGPMNTEAFF.

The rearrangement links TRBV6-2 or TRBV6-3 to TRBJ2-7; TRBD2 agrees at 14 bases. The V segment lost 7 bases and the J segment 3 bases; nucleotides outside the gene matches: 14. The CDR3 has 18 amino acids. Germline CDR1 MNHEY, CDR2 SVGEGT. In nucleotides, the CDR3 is TGTGCCAGCATCCCCCTAAGGACTAGCGGGAGGACCTACTACGAGCAGTACTTC. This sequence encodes CASIPLRTSGRTYYEQYF.

CDR3 region: CASSLPGTAYNEQFF. As DNA, the CDR3 is TGCGCCAGCAGCCTTCCCGGGACAGCCTACAATGAGCAGTTCTTC. The chain is built from TRBV5-1 and TRBJ2-1, with 7 bases fitting TRBD1. Germline V lookup: CDR1 SGHRS, CDR2 YFSETQ. V shed 4 bases and J 2 bases; nucleotides not matched to a gene: 6. This CDR3 comprises 15 residues.

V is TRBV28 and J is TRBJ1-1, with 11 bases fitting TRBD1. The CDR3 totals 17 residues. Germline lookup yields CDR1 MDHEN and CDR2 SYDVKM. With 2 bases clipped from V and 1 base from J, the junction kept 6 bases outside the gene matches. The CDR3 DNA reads TGTGCCAGCAGTTTAACGACCGGGACAGGGGGGAACACTGAAGCTTTCTTT. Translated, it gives CASSLTTGTGGNTEAFF.

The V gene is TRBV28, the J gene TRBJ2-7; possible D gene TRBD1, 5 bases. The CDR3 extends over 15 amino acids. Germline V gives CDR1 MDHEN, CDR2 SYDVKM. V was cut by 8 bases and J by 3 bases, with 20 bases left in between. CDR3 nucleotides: TGTGCCAGCCGCCGTTCCGGCCAGGGCTTCTACGAGCAGTACTTC. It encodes CASRRSGQGFYEQYF.

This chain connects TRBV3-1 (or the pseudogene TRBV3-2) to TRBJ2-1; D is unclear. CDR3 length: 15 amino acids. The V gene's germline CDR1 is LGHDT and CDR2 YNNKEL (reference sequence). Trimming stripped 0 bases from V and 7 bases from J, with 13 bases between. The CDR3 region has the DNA TGTGCCAGCAGCCAAGATGAGGCGGATTGGAATGAGCAGTTCTTC. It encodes CASSQDEADWNEQFF.

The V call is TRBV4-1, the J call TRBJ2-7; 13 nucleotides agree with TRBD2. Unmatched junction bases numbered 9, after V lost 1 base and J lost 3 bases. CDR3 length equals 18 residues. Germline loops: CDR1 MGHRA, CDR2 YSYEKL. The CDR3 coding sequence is TGCGCCAGCAGCCAAGCCTGGACTAGCGGGAGTGGGAACTACGAGCAGTACTTC. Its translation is CASSQAWTSGSGNYEQYF.

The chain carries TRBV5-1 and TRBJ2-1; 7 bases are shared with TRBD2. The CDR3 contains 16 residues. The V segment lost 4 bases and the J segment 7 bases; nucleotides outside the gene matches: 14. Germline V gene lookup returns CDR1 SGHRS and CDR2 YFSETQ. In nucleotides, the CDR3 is TGCGCCAGCAGCCGGGGGGTAGGGAGAGTCCCAAATGAGCAGTTCTTC. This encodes CASSRGVGRVPNEQFF. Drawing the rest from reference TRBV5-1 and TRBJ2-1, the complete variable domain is KAGVTQTPRYLIKTRGQQVTLSCSPISGHRSVSWYQQTPGQGLQFLFEYFSETQRNKGNFPGRFSGRQFSNSRSEMNVSTLELGDSALYLCASSRGVGRVPNEQFFGPGTRLTVL.

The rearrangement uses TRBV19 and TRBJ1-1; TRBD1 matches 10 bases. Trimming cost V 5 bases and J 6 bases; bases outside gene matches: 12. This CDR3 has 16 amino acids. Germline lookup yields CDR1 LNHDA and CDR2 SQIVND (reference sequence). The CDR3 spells CASSSDRGPTPSEAFF. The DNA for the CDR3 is TGTGCCAGTAGTTCCGACAGGGGGCCCACGCCTTCTGAAGCTTTCTTT.

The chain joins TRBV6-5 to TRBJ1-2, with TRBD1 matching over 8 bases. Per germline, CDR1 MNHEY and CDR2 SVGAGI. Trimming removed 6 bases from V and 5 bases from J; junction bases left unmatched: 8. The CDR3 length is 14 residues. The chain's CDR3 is CASSRGQGYYGYTF. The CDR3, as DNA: TGTGCCAGCAGCCGCGGACAGGGCTATTATGGCTACACCTTC.

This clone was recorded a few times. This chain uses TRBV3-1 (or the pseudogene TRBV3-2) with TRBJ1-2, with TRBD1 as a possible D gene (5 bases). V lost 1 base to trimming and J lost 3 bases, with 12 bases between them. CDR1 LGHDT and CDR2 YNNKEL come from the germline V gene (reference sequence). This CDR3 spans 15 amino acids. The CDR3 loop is CASSQAGYVYYGYTF. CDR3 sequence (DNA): TGTGCCAGCAGCCAAGCAGGGTACGTGTACTATGGCTACACCTTC.

The CDR3 spells CASSLDPGQYSYEQYF. The CDR3 DNA is TGTGCCAGCAGTCTAGATCCGGGACAGTACTCCTACGAGCAGTACTTC. This chain links TRBV28 with TRBJ2-7; 7 bases fit TRBD1. V lost 5 bases to trimming and J lost 0 bases; unmatched junction nucleotides: 10. CDR3 size: 16 residues. Germline CDR1 reads MDHEN; CDR2 reads SYDVKM.

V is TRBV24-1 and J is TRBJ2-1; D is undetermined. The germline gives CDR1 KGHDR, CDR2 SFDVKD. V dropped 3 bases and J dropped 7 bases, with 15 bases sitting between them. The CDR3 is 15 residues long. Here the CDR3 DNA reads TGTGCCACCAGTGATCTAGAAGGCCCTGGGAATGAGCAGTTCTTC. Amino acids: CATSDLEGPGNEQFF.

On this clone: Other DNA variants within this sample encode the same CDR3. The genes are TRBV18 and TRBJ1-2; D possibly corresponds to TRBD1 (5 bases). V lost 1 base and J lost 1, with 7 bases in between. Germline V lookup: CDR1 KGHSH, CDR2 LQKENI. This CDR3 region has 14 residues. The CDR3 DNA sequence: TGTGCCAGCTCACCACGAGACAGTAACTATGGCTACACCTTC. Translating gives CASSPRDSNYGYTF.

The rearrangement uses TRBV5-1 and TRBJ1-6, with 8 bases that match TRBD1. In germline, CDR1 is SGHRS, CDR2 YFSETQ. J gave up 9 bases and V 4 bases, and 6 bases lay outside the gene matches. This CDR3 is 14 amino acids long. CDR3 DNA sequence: TGCGCCAGCAGCCCCGGACAGGGAGGTTCACCCCTCCACTTT. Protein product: CASSPGQGGSPLHF. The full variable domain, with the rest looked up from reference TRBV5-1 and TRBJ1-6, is KAGVTQTPRYLIKTRGQQVTLSCSPISGHRSVSWYQQTPGQGLQFLFEYFSETQRNKGNFPGRFSGRQFSNSRSEMNVSTLELGDSALYLCASSPGQGGSPLHFGNGTRLTVT.